Below are 18 T cell receptor beta chains sequenced from a single sample in a study of T cell changes during pregnancy in multiple sclerosis. The table came from immunoSEQ multiplex PCR; TCRdb's copy has only in-frame clones and leaves some out. The repertoire has around 57,000 clones, roughly 89% of them found once; the top ten carry 2.2%. This specimen was peripheral blood, taken in the third trimester of pregnancy. The source is a female donor in good health, enrolled as a control in a pregnancy study.

This chain links TRBV6-5 with TRBJ2-3, with 7 bases identical to TRBD1. Germline lookup yields CDR1 MNHEY and CDR2 SVGAGI. This CDR3 spans 14 amino acids. The V gene end was trimmed by 5 bases and the J gene end by 4 bases; junction bases not matched to a gene: 6. The CDR3 DNA follows: TGTGCCAGCAGTAACAGGGGTTTCGCAGATACGCAGTATTTT. Its protein product is CASSNRGFADTQYF.

The CDR3 reads CSVGEGQGGRGYTF. The CDR3 DNA reads TGCAGCGTTGGAGAGGGACAGGGAGGCAGGGGCTACACCTTC. The chain links TRBV29-1 to TRBJ1-2, with 9 positions matching TRBD1. CDR3 length: 14 amino acids. Germline CDR1 reads SQVTM; CDR2 reads ANQGSEA. Trimming took 4 bases from V and 8 from J; bases not matched to a gene: 11.

The V and J genes are TRBV30 and TRBJ1-2, with D perhaps matching TRBD1 (6 bases). This CDR3 contains 18 residues. CDR1 is GTSNPN, CDR2 SVGIG, per germline (reference sequence). V shed 7 bases and J shed 1 base, with 28 bases lying between them. CDR3 bases: TGTGCCTCCAACAGGGAATACCCCACAAATTCGGGTAACTATGGCTACACCTTC. Its translation is CASNREYPTNSGNYGYTF.

V and J are TRBV11-3 and TRBJ2-7; the D gene is possibly TRBD2 (5 bases). Trimming left V 5 bases short and J 2 bases short, with 16 bases between. The CDR3 extends over 15 amino acids. Looked up from germline, CDR1 is SGHNT and CDR2 is YENEEA. The CDR3 DNA sequence: TGTGCCAGCAGCCAAAAAACCCCACTAGCCTACGAGCAGTACTTC. This sequence encodes CASSQKTPLAYEQYF.

J is TRBJ1-2 and V is TRBV19; D not certain. CDR3 length: 12 residues. V was shortened by 1 base and J by 7 bases, with 7 bases between the two germline ends. In germline, CDR1 is LNHDA, CDR2 SQIVND (reference sequence). CDR3: CASSIGMAGYTF. In DNA form, the CDR3 reads TGTGCCAGTAGTATAGGAATGGCTGGCTACACCTTC.

This chain links TRBV6-1 with TRBJ1-2; TRBD1 is a possible D gene (5 bases). The V and J ends lost 1 base and 8 bases respectively, with 11 bases between them. The V gene's germline CDR1 is MNHNS and CDR2 SASEGT. CDR3 length equals 13 residues. In nucleotides, the CDR3 is TGTGCCAGCAGTGAAGGGGGCACGAGGGGCTACACCTTC. Its translation: CASSEGGTRGYTF.

The chain carries TRBV7-9 and TRBJ1-2; a possible D gene is TRBD1 (5 bases). V was pared by 4 bases and J by 0 bases, with 9 bases between. The germline gives CDR1 SEHNR, CDR2 FQNEAQ (reference sequence). The CDR3 sequence is 14 residues long. CDR3 amino acids: CASSSLTANYGYTF. The CDR3 DNA is TGTGCCAGCAGCTCGCTGACAGCTAACTATGGCTACACCTTC.

V usage is TRBV2 and J usage is TRBJ1-1, with 7 bases matching TRBD1. Trimming at V came to 6 bases and at J to 6 bases, leaving 10 bases not matched to a gene. Germline V gene lookup returns CDR1 SNHLY and CDR2 FYNNEI. This CDR3 is built from 14 residues. CDR3 region: CASRPRQGGSEAFF. In nucleotides, the CDR3 is TGTGCCAGCAGACCTAGACAGGGTGGTTCTGAAGCTTTCTTT.

This chain uses TRBV11-2 with TRBJ2-3; 7 nucleotides agree with TRBD2. Trimming removed 5 bases from V and 8 bases from J; junction bases left unmatched: 13. From germline, CDR1 is SGHAT and CDR2 FQNNGV. The CDR3 is 15 residues long. The CDR3 loop is CASSPFERGKVTQYF. CDR3 DNA: TGTGCCAGCAGCCCATTTGAGCGGGGAAAGGTTACGCAGTATTTT.

The chain has TRBV18 and TRBJ1-5, with D possibly TRBD1 on 5 matching bases. V shed 1 base and J shed 2 bases, with 9 bases lying between them. The CDR3 totals 15 residues. Germline V gene data show CDR1 as KGHSH and CDR2 as LQKENI. This chain's CDR3 is CASSPLSGRNQPQHF. Here the CDR3 DNA reads TGTGCCAGCTCACCACTCTCAGGGCGCAATCAGCCCCAGCATTTT.

V gene TRBV28 combines with J gene TRBJ1-2, with a possible D match to TRBD1 (6 bases). Looked up from germline, CDR1 is MDHEN and CDR2 is SYDVKM. This CDR3 contains 14 residues. V was shortened by 7 bases and J by 5 bases, with 17 bases between the two germline ends. The CDR3 reads CASTSFRGAYGYTF. As DNA, the CDR3 is TGTGCCAGCACGTCTTTCAGGGGAGCATATGGCTACACCTTC.

The chain recombines TRBV5-1 with TRBJ2-1, with 12 bases lining up with TRBD2. There are 17 residues in the CDR3. In germline, CDR1 is SGHRS, CDR2 YFSETQ. The V and J ends lost 8 bases and 0 bases, in that order; junction bases with no gene match: 9. CDR3 loop: CASRTSGGTSSYNEQFF. The CDR3 nucleotides are TGCGCCAGTAGAACTAGCGGGGGGACGAGCTCCTACAATGAGCAGTTCTTC.

J is TRBJ1-2 and V is TRBV29-1, with D unclear. Looked up from germline, CDR1 is SQVTM and CDR2 is ANQGSEA. Trimming left V 4 bases short and J 8 bases short, with 14 bases between. This CDR3 is 12 amino acids long. The CDR3 is CSVGSISYGYTF. In nucleotides, the CDR3 is TGCAGCGTTGGATCCATCTCCTACGGCTACACCTTC.

The chain combines TRBV30 with TRBJ2-5; a weak D match, TRBD1 (6 bases). Germline V gene sequence: CDR1 GTSNPN, CDR2 SVGIG (reference sequence). This CDR3 has 11 amino acids. V lost 0 bases, J lost 7 bases, and 6 bases lay in between. Here the CDR3 reads CAWSVQGTQYF. CDR3 in DNA: TGTGCCTGGAGTGTACAGGGGACCCAGTACTTC.

The chain couples TRBV11-2 to TRBJ2-7; 8 positions match TRBD1. This CDR3 region has 13 residues. Trimming at V came to 2 bases and at J to 7 bases, leaving 4 bases not matched to a gene. Germline values: CDR1 SGHAT, CDR2 FQNNGV. The CDR3 sequence: CASSLQGAEEQYF. Written as DNA, the CDR3 is TGTGCCAGCAGCTTACAGGGGGCTGAAGAGCAGTACTTC.

V usage is TRBV27 and J usage is TRBJ2-2, with TRBD2 identical over 13 bases. The CDR3 is 17 amino acids. After removal of 5 bases from V and 6 bases from J, the junction contained 9 bases not matched to a gene. The germline V gene encodes CDR1 MNHEY and CDR2 SMNVEV (reference sequence). This CDR3 is CASSHHQGLAGSGELFF. CDR3 bases: TGTGCCAGCAGTCACCACCAGGGACTAGCGGGATCCGGGGAGCTGTTTTTT.

The chain employs TRBV5-6 and TRBJ2-7; TRBD1 is a possible D gene (6 bases). CDR1 and CDR2 (germline): SGHDT, YYEEEE. The CDR3 spans 14 residues. Between the trimmed V and J ends, which lost 4 bases and 1 base, there was a span of 12 bases. CDR3 bases: TGTGCCAGCAGCGTACAGGGAAGTTCCTACGAGCAGTACTTC. Translating it yields CASSVQGSSYEQYF.

The chain has TRBV7-8 and TRBJ2-1; D is perhaps TRBD2 (5 bases). With 5 bases removed from V and 0 bases from J, the gap between germline ends came to 14 bases. The CDR3 consists of 16 residues. Germline CDR1 reads SGHVS; CDR2 reads FQNEAQ. The CDR3 sequence: CASSPLSGRSYNEQFF. CDR3 nucleotide sequence: TGTGCCAGCAGCCCCCTCAGCGGACGCTCCTACAATGAGCAGTTCTTC.